A single sample gave rise to the 8 T cell receptor beta chains below, sequenced in a study of Ad26.COV2.S vaccination and SARS-CoV-2 variants. Profiled with immunoSEQ multiplex PCR; TCRdb holds only in-frame clones, not every one. The sample has a few hundred thousand clones; roughly 84% are singletons. Regarding treatment: around 19 received Ad26.COV2.S at low or high dose, single or two shots; about 5 received placebo; per-sample allocation not given. The samples date from day 63 after the first vaccine or placebo injection. The material sequenced was peripheral blood, taken in a trial of Ad26.COV2.S vaccine versus placebo. The receptors stem from a person between 18 and 59 years old who received the Ad26.COV2.S COVID-19 vaccine or a placebo.

The J gene is TRBJ1-5, the V gene TRBV4-1; D perhaps matches TRBD1 (5 bases). The V end lost 5 bases, the J end lost 4 bases, and 15 bases lay between the germline ends. CDR1 is MGHRA, CDR2 YSYEKL, per germline. The CDR3 runs 15 residues. The CDR3: CASSLHSGGNQPQHF. CDR3 sequence (DNA): TGCGCCAGCAGCTTGCACTCGGGGGGAAATCAGCCCCAGCATTTT.

The chain joins TRBV6-5 to TRBJ1-5, with D possibly matching TRBD1 (5 bases). This CDR3 has 14 amino acids. Germline V gene data show CDR1 as MNHEY and CDR2 as SVGAGI. The V end lost 6 bases, the J end lost 4 bases, and 13 bases lay between the germline ends. CDR3 in amino acids: CASSPGGGNQPQHF. The CDR3 coding sequence is TGTGCCAGCAGCCCCGGGGGGGGTAATCAGCCCCAGCATTTT.

The V and J genes are TRBV30 and TRBJ1-1; no definite D call. CDR1 and CDR2 from the germline V gene are GTSNPN and SVGIG (reference sequence). The CDR3 extends over 12 amino acids. Trimming stripped 7 bases from V and 5 bases from J, with 14 bases between. CDR3: CAYKKGWTEAFF. The CDR3 DNA is TGTGCCTACAAAAAAGGGTGGACTGAAGCTTTCTTT.

CDR3 protein: CASSRDATETQYF. CDR3 coding DNA: TGTGCCAGCTCCCGGGACGCAACAGAGACCCAGTACTTC. The V gene is TRBV18, the J gene TRBJ2-5; D might be TRBD1 or TRBD2, each matching 5 bases. V was clipped by 6 bases and J by 4 bases, with 12 bases between them. The CDR3 contains 13 residues. Germline-derived CDR1 and CDR2 are KGHSH and LQKENI.

The gene calls are TRBV5-1 and TRBJ1-5; maybe TRBD1 (5 bases). The CDR3 consists of 14 residues. Germline V gives CDR1 SGHRS, CDR2 YFSETQ. Trimming removed 0 bases at V and 5 bases at J, with 9 bases between. The CDR3 nucleotides read TGCGCCAGCAGCTTGGCCGGGGGGGATCAGCCCCAGCATTTT. Translating gives CASSLAGGDQPQHF.

This sequence joins TRBV7-9 and TRBJ1-6; no firm D call. The germline CDR1 and CDR2 sequences are SEHNR and FQNEAQ (reference sequence). The ends were cut back, 5 bases at V and 7 bases at J, with 15 bases in the middle. The CDR3 extends over 15 amino acids. CDR3 protein: CASSLGGSLNSPLHF. The CDR3 DNA reads TGTGCCAGCAGCCTAGGTGGCAGCCTAAATTCACCCCTCCACTTT.

J is TRBJ1-1 and V is TRBV14; D perhaps matches TRBD1 (5 bases). The CDR3 spans 15 residues. Germline V gives CDR1 SGHDN, CDR2 FVKESK. V was trimmed by 5 bases and J by 11 bases, leaving 24 bases between them. The CDR3 DNA reads as TGTGCCAGCAGCACGAACGGTGGGGCGAGGGGAAGCGCTTTCTTT. Its protein is CASSTNGGARGSAFF.

The chain employs TRBV19 and TRBJ2-3; perhaps TRBD1 as D (5 bases). The ends were cut back, 6 bases at V and 0 bases at J, with 16 bases in the middle. Germline CDR1 and CDR2: LNHDA and SQIVND (reference sequence). CDR3 length: 16 residues. The CDR3 spells CASSPQQGSSTDTQYF. In DNA form, the CDR3 reads TGTGCCAGTAGCCCTCAGCAGGGCTCTAGCACAGATACGCAGTATTTT. The full variable domain, its missing parts supplied by reference TRBV19 and TRBJ2-3, is DGGITQSPKYLFRKEGQNVTLSCEQNLNHDAMYWYRQDPGQGLRLIYYSQIVNDFQKGDIAEGYSVSREKKESFPLTVTSAQKNPTAFYLCASSPQQGSSTDTQYFGPGTRLTVL.